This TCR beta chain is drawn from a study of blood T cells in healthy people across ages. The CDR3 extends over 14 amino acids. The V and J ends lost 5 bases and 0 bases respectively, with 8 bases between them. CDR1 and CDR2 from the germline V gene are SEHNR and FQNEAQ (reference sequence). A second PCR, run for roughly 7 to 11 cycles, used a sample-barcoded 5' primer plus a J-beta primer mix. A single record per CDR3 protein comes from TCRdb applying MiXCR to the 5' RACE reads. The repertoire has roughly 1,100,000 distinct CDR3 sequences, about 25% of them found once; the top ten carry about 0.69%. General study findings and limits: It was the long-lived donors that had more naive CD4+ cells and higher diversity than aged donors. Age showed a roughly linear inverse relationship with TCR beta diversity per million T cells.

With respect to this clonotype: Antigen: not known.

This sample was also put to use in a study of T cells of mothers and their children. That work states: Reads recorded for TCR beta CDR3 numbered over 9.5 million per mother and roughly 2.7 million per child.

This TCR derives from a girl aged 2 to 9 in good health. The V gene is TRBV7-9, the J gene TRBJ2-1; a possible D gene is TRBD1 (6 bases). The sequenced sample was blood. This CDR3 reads CASSEGDSYNEQFF. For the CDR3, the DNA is TGTGCCAGCAGCGAGGGGGACTCCTACAATGAGCAGTTCTTC. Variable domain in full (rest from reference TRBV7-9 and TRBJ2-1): DTGVSQNPRHKITKRGQNVTFRCDPISEHNRLYWYRQTLGQGPEFLTYFQNEAQLEKSRLLSDRFSAERPKGSFSTLEIQRTEQGDSAMYLCASSEGDSYNEQFFGPGTRLTVL.